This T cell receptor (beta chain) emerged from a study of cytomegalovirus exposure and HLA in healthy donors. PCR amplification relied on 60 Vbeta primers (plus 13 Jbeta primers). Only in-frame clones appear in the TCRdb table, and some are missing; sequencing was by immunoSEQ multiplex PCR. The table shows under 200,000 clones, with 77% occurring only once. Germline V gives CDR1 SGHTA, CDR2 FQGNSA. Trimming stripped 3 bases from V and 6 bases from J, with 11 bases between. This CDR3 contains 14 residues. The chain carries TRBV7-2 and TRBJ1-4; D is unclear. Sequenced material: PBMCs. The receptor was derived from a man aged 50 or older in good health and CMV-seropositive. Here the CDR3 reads CASSLRGPDEKLFF. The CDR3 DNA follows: TGTGCCAGCAGCTTGCGCGGCCCGGATGAAAAACTGTTTTTT.